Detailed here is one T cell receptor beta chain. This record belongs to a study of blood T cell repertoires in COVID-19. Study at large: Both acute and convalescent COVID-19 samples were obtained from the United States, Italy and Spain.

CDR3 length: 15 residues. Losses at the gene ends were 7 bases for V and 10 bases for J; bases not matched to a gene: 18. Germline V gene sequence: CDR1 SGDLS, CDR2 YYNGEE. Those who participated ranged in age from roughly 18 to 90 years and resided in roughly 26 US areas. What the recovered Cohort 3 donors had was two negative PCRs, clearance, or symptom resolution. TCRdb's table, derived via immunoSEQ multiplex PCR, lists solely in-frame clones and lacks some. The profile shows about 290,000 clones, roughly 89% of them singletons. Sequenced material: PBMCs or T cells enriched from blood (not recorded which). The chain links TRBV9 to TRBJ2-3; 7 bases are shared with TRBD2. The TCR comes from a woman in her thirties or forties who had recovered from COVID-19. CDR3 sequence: CASSLDGASGFAQYF. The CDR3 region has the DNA TGTGCCAGCTCGCTAGACGGGGCTAGCGGTTTCGCGCAGTATTTT.